The TCR beta chain under discussion was sequenced for a study of beta chain features in type 1 diabetes. Notes on the study in general: Patients with Type 1 diabetes showed moderately but significantly shorter TCRB CDR3s in all four CD4+ subsets. Insertion counts at VDJ junctions were lower in type 1 diabetes patients, who also showed more deletions there.

Germline-derived CDR1 and CDR2 are MNHEY and SVGAGI. Trimming took off 6 bases at V and 7 bases at J, with 10 bases between the two ends. This CDR3 has 13 amino acids. Every bit of the isolated RNA underwent reverse transcription, so sequencing read expressed TCRB transcripts. Approximately 4 million reads was the average for naive, central memory and regulatory T cell samples. Libraries were prepared by immunoSEQ multiplex PCR; TCRdb keeps only in-frame clonotypes and omits some of them. The sample holds around 710,000 clones, approximately 13% seen once. With respect to this clone: The antigen is undetermined.

The rearrangement joins TRBV6-5 to TRBJ1-6; D is undetermined. The clonotype was recovered from a man between 25 and 39 years old with type 1 diabetes. The sequencing input was naive CD4+ T cells from blood. The DNA of the CDR3 is TGTGCCAGCAGCTCCCGGGTAAATTCACCCCTCCACTTT. Amino acid sequence: CASSSRVNSPLHF.